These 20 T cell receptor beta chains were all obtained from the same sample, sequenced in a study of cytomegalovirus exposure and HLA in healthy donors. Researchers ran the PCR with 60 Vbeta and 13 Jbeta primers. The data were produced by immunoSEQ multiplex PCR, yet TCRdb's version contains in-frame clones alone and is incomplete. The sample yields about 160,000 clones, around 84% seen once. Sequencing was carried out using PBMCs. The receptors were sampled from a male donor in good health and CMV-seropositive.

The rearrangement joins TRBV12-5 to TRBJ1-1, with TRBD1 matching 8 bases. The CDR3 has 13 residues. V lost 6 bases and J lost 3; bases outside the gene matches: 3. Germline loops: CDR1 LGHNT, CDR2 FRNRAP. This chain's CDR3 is CASGTDRDTEAFF. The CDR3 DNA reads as TGTGCTAGTGGCACGGACAGGGACACTGAAGCTTTCTTT.

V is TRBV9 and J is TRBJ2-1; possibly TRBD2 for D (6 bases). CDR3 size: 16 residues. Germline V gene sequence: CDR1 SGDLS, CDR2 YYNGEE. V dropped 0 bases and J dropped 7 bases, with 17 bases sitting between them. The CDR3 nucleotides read TGTGCCAGCAGCGTAGGAGGGCGGCTAGCGAGGAATGAGCAGTTCTTC. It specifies CASSVGGRLARNEQFF.

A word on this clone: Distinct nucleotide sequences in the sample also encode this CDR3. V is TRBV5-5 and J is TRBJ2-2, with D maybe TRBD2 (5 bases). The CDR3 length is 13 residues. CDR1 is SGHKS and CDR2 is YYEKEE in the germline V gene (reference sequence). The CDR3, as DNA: TGTGCTAGCTGCACCGGGGTCACCGGGGAGCTGTTTTTT. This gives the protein CASCTGVTGELFF.

The CDR3 coding sequence is TGTGCCAGCACCCCTGGAGGGGCAGATACGCAGTATTTT. Translating gives CASTPGGADTQYF. The V gene is TRBV7-9, the J gene TRBJ2-3; maybe TRBD2 (6 bases). Germline V gene sequence: CDR1 SEHNR, CDR2 FQNEAQ (reference sequence). V lost 7 bases and J lost 4, with 12 bases in between. This CDR3 is built from 13 residues. Supplemented by reference TRBV7-9 and TRBJ2-3, the full variable domain reads DTGVSQNPRHKITKRGQNVTFRCDPISEHNRLYWYRQTLGQGPEFLTYFQNEAQLEKSRLLSDRFSAERPKGSFSTLEIQRTEQGDSAMYLCASTPGGADTQYFGPGTRLTVL.

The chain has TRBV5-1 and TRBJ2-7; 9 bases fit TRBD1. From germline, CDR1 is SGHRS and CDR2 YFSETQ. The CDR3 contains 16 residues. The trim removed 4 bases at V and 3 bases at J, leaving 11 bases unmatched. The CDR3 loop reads CASSQYSLDRGYEQYF. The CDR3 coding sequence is TGCGCCAGCAGCCAATACAGCCTGGACAGGGGCTACGAGCAGTACTTC.

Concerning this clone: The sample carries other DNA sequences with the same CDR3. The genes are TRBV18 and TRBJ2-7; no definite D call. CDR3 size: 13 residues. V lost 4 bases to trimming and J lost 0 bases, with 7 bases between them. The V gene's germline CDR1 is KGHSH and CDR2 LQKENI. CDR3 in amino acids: CASSQESSYEQYF. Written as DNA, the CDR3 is TGTGCCAGCTCACAGGAGAGCTCCTACGAGCAGTACTTC.

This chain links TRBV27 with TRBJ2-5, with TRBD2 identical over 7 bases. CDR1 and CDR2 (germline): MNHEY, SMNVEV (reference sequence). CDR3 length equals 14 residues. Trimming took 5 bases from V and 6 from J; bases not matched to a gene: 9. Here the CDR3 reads CASSARPGGKTQYF. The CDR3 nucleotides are TGTGCCAGCAGTGCACGCCCCGGGGGGAAGACCCAGTACTTC.

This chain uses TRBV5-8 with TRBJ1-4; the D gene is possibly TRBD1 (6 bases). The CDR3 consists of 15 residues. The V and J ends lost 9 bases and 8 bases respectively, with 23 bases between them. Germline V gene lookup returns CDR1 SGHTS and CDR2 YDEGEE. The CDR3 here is CATRPLQGREEKLFF. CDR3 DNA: TGTGCCACCCGACCCCTACAGGGCCGCGAAGAAAAACTGTTTTTT.

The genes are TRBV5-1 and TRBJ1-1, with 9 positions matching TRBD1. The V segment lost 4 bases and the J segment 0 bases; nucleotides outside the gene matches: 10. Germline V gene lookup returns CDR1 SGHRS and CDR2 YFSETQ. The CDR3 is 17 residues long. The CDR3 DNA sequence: TGCGCCAGCAGCCCGAGGACAGGGGATGCCTTGAACACTGAAGCTTTCTTT. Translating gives CASSPRTGDALNTEAFF.

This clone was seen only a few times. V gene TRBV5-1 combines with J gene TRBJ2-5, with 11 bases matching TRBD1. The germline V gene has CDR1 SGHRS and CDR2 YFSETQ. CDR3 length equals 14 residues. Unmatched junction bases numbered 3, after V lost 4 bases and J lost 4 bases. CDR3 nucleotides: TGCGCCAGCAGCAGGGACAGGGGGGCAGAGACCCAGTACTTC. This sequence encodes CASSRDRGAETQYF.

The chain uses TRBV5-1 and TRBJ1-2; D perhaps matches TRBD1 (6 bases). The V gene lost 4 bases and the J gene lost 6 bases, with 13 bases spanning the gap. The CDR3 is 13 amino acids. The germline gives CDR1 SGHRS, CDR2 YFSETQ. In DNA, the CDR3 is TGCGCCAGCAGCATTGGGACACTCAATGGCTACACCTTC. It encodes CASSIGTLNGYTF.

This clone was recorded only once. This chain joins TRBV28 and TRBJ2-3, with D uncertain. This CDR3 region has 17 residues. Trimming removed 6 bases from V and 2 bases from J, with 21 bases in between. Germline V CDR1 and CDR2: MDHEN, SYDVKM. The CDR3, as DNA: TGTGCCAGCAGCCATCTGCCGAGAGGCGGCGCCACAGATACGCAGTATTTT. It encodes CASSHLPRGGATDTQYF.

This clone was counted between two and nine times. The DNA for the CDR3 is TGTGCCTGGAGTGTAGGACAGCCGAGCCGTTTCTATGGCTACACCTTC. As protein: CAWSVGQPSRFYGYTF. The chain is built from TRBV30 and TRBJ1-2, with D perhaps TRBD1 (6 bases). Germline loops: CDR1 GTSNPN, CDR2 SVGIG (reference sequence). V dropped 0 bases and J dropped 4 bases, with 18 bases sitting between them. The CDR3 sequence is 16 residues long.

For the CDR3, the DNA is TGTGCCAGCAGCGCGACAGCGAACACTGAAGCTTTCTTT. This sequence encodes CASSATANTEAFF. The rearrangement joins TRBV7-2 to TRBJ1-1, with D maybe TRBD1 (5 bases). With 5 bases removed from V and 1 base from J, the gap between germline ends came to 8 bases. Germline V gene data show CDR1 as SGHTA and CDR2 as FQGNSA. The CDR3 runs to 13 residues.

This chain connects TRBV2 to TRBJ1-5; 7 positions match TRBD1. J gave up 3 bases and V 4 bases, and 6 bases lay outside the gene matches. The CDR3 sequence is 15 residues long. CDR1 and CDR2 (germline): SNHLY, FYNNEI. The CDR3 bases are TGTGCCAGCAGTGTCCTGGGACAGCCCAATCAGCCCCAGCATTTT. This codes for CASSVLGQPNQPQHF.

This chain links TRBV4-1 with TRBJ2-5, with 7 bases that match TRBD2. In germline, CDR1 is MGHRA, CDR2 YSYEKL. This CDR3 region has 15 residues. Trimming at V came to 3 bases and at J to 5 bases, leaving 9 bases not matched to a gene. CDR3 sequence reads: CASSHPGTKRETQYF. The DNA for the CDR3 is TGCGCCAGCAGCCACCCCGGGACTAAACGGGAGACCCAGTACTTC.

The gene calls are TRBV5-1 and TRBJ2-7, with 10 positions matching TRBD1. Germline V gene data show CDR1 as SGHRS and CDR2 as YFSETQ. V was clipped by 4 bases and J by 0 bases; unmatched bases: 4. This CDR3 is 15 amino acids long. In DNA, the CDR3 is TGCGCCAGCAGCGGGGGACAGGGGTACTCCTACGAGCAGTACTTC. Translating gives CASSGGQGYSYEQYF.

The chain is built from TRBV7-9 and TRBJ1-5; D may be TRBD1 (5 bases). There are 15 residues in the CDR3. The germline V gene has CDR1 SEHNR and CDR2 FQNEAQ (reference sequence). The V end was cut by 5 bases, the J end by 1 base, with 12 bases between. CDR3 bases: TGTGCCAGCAGCCTGTCGGGGGGGAGCAATCAGCCCCAGCATTTT. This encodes CASSLSGGSNQPQHF.

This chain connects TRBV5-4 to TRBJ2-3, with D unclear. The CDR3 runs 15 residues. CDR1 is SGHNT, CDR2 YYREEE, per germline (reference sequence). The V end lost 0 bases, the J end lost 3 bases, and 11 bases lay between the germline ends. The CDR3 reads CASSLDPFRTDTQYF. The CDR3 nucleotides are TGTGCCAGCAGCTTGGACCCCTTCCGGACAGATACGCAGTATTTT. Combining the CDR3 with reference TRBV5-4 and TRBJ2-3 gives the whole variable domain ETGVTQSPTHLIKTRGQQVTLRCSSQSGHNTVSWYQQALGQGPQFIFQYYREEENGRGNFPPRFSGLQFPNYSSELNVNALELDDSALYLCASSLDPFRTDTQYFGPGTRLTVL.

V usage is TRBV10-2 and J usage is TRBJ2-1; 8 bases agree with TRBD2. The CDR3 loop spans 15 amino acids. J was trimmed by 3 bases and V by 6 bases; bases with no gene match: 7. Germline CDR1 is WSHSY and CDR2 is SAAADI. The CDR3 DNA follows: TGCGCCAGCAGGGTATCTAGCGGGCACTACAATGAGCAGTTCTTC. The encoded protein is CASRVSSGHYNEQFF.